One sample yielded the 8 T cell receptor beta chains listed below, sequenced in a study of cytomegalovirus exposure and HLA in healthy donors. Primers included in the PCR were 60 Vbeta and 13 Jbeta primers. Method: immunoSEQ multiplex PCR; TCRdb's copy keeps in-frame clones and lacks some. Here the sample spans about 160,000 clones, approximately 80% being singletons. The specimen was PBMCs. The receptor set was obtained from a man in his late teens or twenties in good health and CMV-seropositive.

The V and J genes are TRBV6-1 and TRBJ1-5; 10 positions agree with TRBD1. The CDR3 runs to 16 residues. Germline V gene sequence: CDR1 MNHNS, CDR2 SASEGT. V shed 4 bases and J 2 bases; nucleotides not matched to a gene: 5. The chain's CDR3 is CASSAETGGRNQPQHF. DNA of the CDR3: TGTGCCAGCAGTGCGGAGACAGGGGGCCGCAATCAGCCCCAGCATTTT.

V and J are TRBV10-3 and TRBJ2-7, with a tentative D call TRBD2 (6 bases). Trimming took off 8 bases at V and 4 bases at J, with 21 bases between the two ends. Germline V gene lookup returns CDR1 ENHRY and CDR2 SYGVKD. The CDR3 is made up of 15 amino acids. CDR3 amino acids: CAIHDESTGVYEQYF. The CDR3 DNA is TGTGCCATCCACGATGAGTCAACGGGGGTTTACGAGCAGTACTTC.

The rearrangement links TRBV6-7 to TRBJ1-5; no reliable D call. TRBV6-7 is classed as an ORF, of uncertain function. The CDR3 is 15 amino acids. Trimming took off 7 bases at V and 2 bases at J, with 15 bases between the two ends. CDR3 sequence: CASTRKEDGNQPQHF. CDR3 DNA: TGTGCCAGCACCAGGAAGGAGGATGGCAATCAGCCCCAGCATTTT.

The rearrangement uses TRBV2 and TRBJ2-2; TRBD2 agrees at 9 bases. The CDR3 covers 16 residues. Germline-derived CDR1 and CDR2 are SNHLY and FYNNEI. The J segment lost 0 bases and the V segment lost 5 bases, leaving 4 bases of the junction unmatched. This chain's CDR3 is CASSLSGGSNTGELFF. The CDR3 nucleotides read TGTGCCAGCAGTCTTAGCGGGGGCTCGAACACCGGGGAGCTGTTTTTT.

The rearrangement links TRBV11-2 to TRBJ1-5; D is uncertain. The germline V and J ends were trimmed by 6 bases and 3 bases, with 12 bases remaining between them. The CDR3 consists of 14 residues. Looked up from germline, CDR1 is SGHAT and CDR2 is FQNNGV. The chain's CDR3 is CASSDGRDNQPQHF. The CDR3 DNA reads TGTGCCAGCAGTGATGGGCGCGACAATCAGCCCCAGCATTTT.

The chain recombines TRBV11-3 with TRBJ2-1; D is uncertain. Germline CDR1 SGHNT, CDR2 YENEEA. V was clipped by 1 base and J by 9 bases, with 10 bases between them. CDR3 length: 13 amino acids. The CDR3 region has the DNA TGTGCCAGCAGCTTAGGGGTCGGCGGTGAGCAGTTCTTC. Its translation: CASSLGVGGEQFF.

This chain connects TRBV5-1 to TRBJ1-1; TRBD1 is a possible D gene (6 bases). V was pared by 6 bases and J by 4 bases, with 22 bases between. This CDR3 region has 16 residues. Germline assignment: CDR1 SGHRS and CDR2 YFSETQ. The CDR3 DNA follows: TGCGCCAGCACCTTAATGGTGGGGGGGGCCGGCACTGAAGCTTTCTTT. Its protein is CASTLMVGGAGTEAFF.

This sequence joins TRBV5-1 and TRBJ1-1; 7 bases are a match to TRBD1. The germline V gene has CDR1 SGHRS and CDR2 YFSETQ. Losses at the gene ends were 3 bases for V and 11 bases for J; bases not matched to a gene: 13. The CDR3 is 14 amino acids. CDR3 nucleotide sequence: TGCGCCAGCAGCTGGGCCGACAGGGACGGACGGGCTTTCTTT. Amino acids: CASSWADRDGRAFF.